The 27 T cell receptor beta chains below were found in one sample sequenced in a study of Ad26.COV2.S vaccination and SARS-CoV-2 variants. The treatment was: 15 to 20 received Ad26.COV2.S at low or high dose, single or two shots; roughly five received placebo; per-sample allocation not given. Samples came from day 63 after the first vaccine or placebo injection. Assay: immunoSEQ multiplex PCR; the TCRdb copy retains only in-frame clones and omits some. The sample lists 300,000 to 400,000 clones; roughly 90% were seen once. The input for sequencing was peripheral blood, taken in a trial of Ad26.COV2.S vaccine versus placebo. The receptor source for this set is a person aged 18 to 65 who received the Ad26.COV2.S COVID-19 vaccine or a placebo.

In its sample, this clone was seen once. The chain joins TRBV7-2 to TRBJ1-5, with unresolved D. CDR3 length: 16 residues. CDR1 is SGHTA, CDR2 FQGNSA, per germline. V lost 0 bases, J lost 1 base, and 10 bases lay in between. The CDR3 here is CASSLAHRASNQPQHF. Written as DNA, the CDR3 is TGTGCCAGCAGCTTAGCGCACCGGGCCAGCAATCAGCCCCAGCATTTT. The full variable domain, rest sourced from reference TRBV7-2 and TRBJ1-5, is GAGVSQSPSNKVTEKGKDVELRCDPISGHTALYWYRQSLGQGLEFLIYFQGNSAPDKSGLPSDRFSAERTGGSVSTLTIQRTQQEDSAVYLCASSLAHRASNQPQHFGDGTRLSIL.

In the case of this clone: Other DNA sequences within the sample encode an identical CDR3. This chain connects TRBV7-2 to TRBJ1-4; 9 bases line up with TRBD1. Germline CDR1 SGHTA, CDR2 FQGNSA. V shed 5 bases, J shed 8 bases, and the junction held 6 bases outside the gene matches. The CDR3 has 14 residues. The CDR3 nucleotides read TGTGCCAGCAGCCCGGGACAGGGTGGAGAAAAACTGTTTTTT. Its protein product is CASSPGQGGEKLFF. Full variable domain (remainder filled in from reference TRBV7-2 and TRBJ1-4): GAGVSQSPSNKVTEKGKDVELRCDPISGHTALYWYRQSLGQGLEFLIYFQGNSAPDKSGLPSDRFSAERTGGSVSTLTIQRTQQEDSAVYLCASSPGQGGEKLFFGSGTQLSVL.

The V gene is TRBV19, the J gene TRBJ2-1; 7 bases align to TRBD1. The CDR3 sequence is 17 residues long. Germline trimming cut 5 bases from V and 0 bases from J; bases unmatched to any gene: 10. The V gene's germline CDR1 is LNHDA and CDR2 SQIVND (reference sequence). CDR3 bases: TGTGCCAGTAGTGTAAACGACAGGGCCAACTCCTACAATGAGCAGTTCTTC. Translation gives CASSVNDRANSYNEQFF.

V and J are TRBV19 and TRBJ2-5; 7 bases are a match to TRBD1. The J segment lost 5 bases and the V segment lost 6 bases, leaving 6 bases of the junction unmatched. This CDR3 has 13 amino acids. Germline CDR1 LNHDA, CDR2 SQIVND (reference sequence). CDR3 in amino acids: CASRAGGLETQYF. For the CDR3, the DNA is TGTGCCAGTAGGGCAGGGGGTCTGGAGACCCAGTACTTC.

V gene TRBV5-6 combines with J gene TRBJ2-2; no firm D call. The CDR3 runs to 14 residues. Germline-derived CDR1 and CDR2 are SGHDT and YYEEEE. The ends were cut back, 1 base at V and 1 base at J, with 5 bases in the middle. The CDR3 spells CASSLTRNTGELFF. The CDR3 DNA is TGTGCCAGCAGCTTGACGCGGAACACCGGGGAGCTGTTTTTT.

The rearrangement uses TRBV12-5 and TRBJ1-1; 7 nucleotides match TRBD1. Germline CDR1 reads LGHNT; CDR2 reads FRNRAP. The length of the CDR3 is 11 residues. Trimming cost V 7 bases and J 11 bases; bases outside gene matches: 7. CDR3 sequence reads: CASALRGNAFF. The CDR3 coding sequence is TGTGCTAGTGCCCTCAGGGGGAATGCTTTCTTT.

This clone came up once. Other nucleotide sequences in the sample specify the same CDR3. The genes are TRBV7-9 and TRBJ1-1; TRBD1 might be the D (5 bases). Deletions cut 1 base from V and 0 bases from J, with 6 bases between. There are 14 residues in the CDR3. The germline V gene encodes CDR1 SEHNR and CDR2 FQNEAQ (reference sequence). The CDR3 DNA sequence: TGTGCCAGCAGCTTAGGGGGACTGAACACTGAAGCTTTCTTT. As protein: CASSLGGLNTEAFF.

The chain uses TRBV10-3 and TRBJ2-5; D remains ambiguous. In germline, CDR1 is ENHRY, CDR2 SYGVKD. CDR3 size: 14 residues. Deletions cut 4 bases from V and 1 base from J, with 10 bases between. Written as DNA, the CDR3 is TGTGCCATCAGTGTCCAGCGCAGCCAAGAGACCCAGTACTTC. Translating gives CAISVQRSQETQYF.

V and J are TRBV6-5 and TRBJ2-7; 7 bases fit TRBD1. V shed 4 bases and J 13 bases; nucleotides not matched to a gene: 13. CDR3 size: 13 residues. Germline values: CDR1 MNHEY, CDR2 SVGAGI. This CDR3 reads CASSLSVPGQTYF. CDR3 coding DNA: TGTGCCAGCAGTTTATCCGTCCCGGGACAGACCTACTTC.

This chain connects TRBV10-3 to TRBJ2-7; unclear D gene. This CDR3 has 14 residues. CDR1 ENHRY and CDR2 SYGVKD come from the germline V gene. The V and J ends lost 6 bases and 3 bases respectively, with 15 bases between them. The CDR3 sequence is CAIREDGMLYEQYF. The CDR3 nucleotides are TGTGCCATCAGAGAGGATGGTATGCTCTACGAGCAGTACTTC.

The chain uses TRBV19 and TRBJ1-5, with TRBD1 as a possible D gene (6 bases). There are 19 residues in the CDR3. The germline gives CDR1 LNHDA, CDR2 SQIVND (reference sequence). Trimming cost V 5 bases and J 0 bases, with 23 bases left between them. The CDR3 reads CASSPGQSQALYSNQPQHF. CDR3 nucleotides: TGTGCCAGTAGTCCCGGACAGTCCCAGGCCCTATATAGCAATCAGCCCCAGCATTTT.

This chain links TRBV7-8 with TRBJ2-1; no firm D call. There are 16 residues in the CDR3. Trimming left V 5 bases short and J 5 bases short, with 19 bases between. Germline V gene lookup returns CDR1 SGHVS and CDR2 FQNEAQ. The chain's CDR3 is CASSIIAFPENNEQFF. In DNA form, the CDR3 reads TGTGCCAGCAGCATTATAGCCTTTCCAGAAAACAATGAGCAGTTCTTC.

The chain has TRBV9 and TRBJ2-5, with 10 bases lining up with TRBD2. CDR3 length: 16 residues. Germline lookup yields CDR1 SGDLS and CDR2 YYNGEE. With V trimmed by 0 bases and J by 2 bases, 4 bases remained unmatched. The DNA of the CDR3 is TGTGCCAGCAGCGTAGCGGTACTAGCGGGGCAAGAGACCCAGTACTTC. As protein: CASSVAVLAGQETQYF.

This clone is a singleton in its sample. The gene calls are TRBV7-9 and TRBJ1-1; possibly TRBD1 for D (5 bases). The CDR3 sequence is 15 residues long. V lost 5 bases to trimming and J lost 4 bases, with 17 bases between them. Germline CDR1 reads SEHNR; CDR2 reads FQNEAQ (reference sequence). CDR3 nucleotide sequence: TGTGCCAGCAGCCAAAGACTCACAAGGGGCACTGAAGCTTTCTTT. It yields the protein CASSQRLTRGTEAFF.

This chain connects TRBV28 to TRBJ2-7; tentatively, D is TRBD2 (6 bases). CDR1 is MDHEN, CDR2 SYDVKM, per germline. V was cut by 1 base and J by 2 bases, with 12 bases left in between. This CDR3 contains 15 residues. The CDR3 sequence is CASSLSRDFTYEQYF. CDR3 DNA sequence: TGTGCCAGCAGTTTATCCCGGGACTTCACCTACGAGCAGTACTTC.

V and J are TRBV5-6 and TRBJ2-6; a possible D gene is TRBD2 (6 bases). V shed 1 base and J shed 2 bases, with 13 bases lying between them. The germline gives CDR1 SGHDT, CDR2 YYEEEE. The CDR3 spans 17 residues. This CDR3 reads CASSLLGSRAGANVLTF. The DNA for the CDR3 is TGTGCCAGCAGCTTGCTCGGGAGTCGGGCTGGGGCCAACGTCCTGACTTTC. Using reference TRBV5-6 and TRBJ2-6 for the parts outside the CDR3, the full variable domain is DAGVTQSPTHLIKTRGQQVTLRCSPKSGHDTVSWYQQALGQGPQFIFQYYEEEERQRGNFPDRFSGHQFPNYSSELNVNALLLGDSALYLCASSLLGSRAGANVLTFGAGSRLTVL.

The count of this clone is one. The V gene is TRBV18, the J gene TRBJ1-1; a weak D match, TRBD1 (5 bases). The CDR3 contains 15 residues. Deletions cut 4 bases from V and 1 base from J, with 13 bases between. CDR1 and CDR2 (germline): KGHSH, LQKENI. The CDR3: CASSRGGTENTEAFF. The DNA of the CDR3 is TGTGCCAGCTCACGGGGAGGGACGGAGAACACTGAAGCTTTCTTT.

The chain couples TRBV27 to TRBJ1-1; D unresolved. The germline V gene encodes CDR1 MNHEY and CDR2 SMNVEV (reference sequence). There are 17 residues in the CDR3. Trimming shortened V by 0 bases and J by 2 bases, and 16 bases separated the two germline ends. The DNA of the CDR3 is TGTGCCAGCAGTTTATCGAGCCGCCGTATACTTAACACTGAAGCTTTCTTT. It translates to CASSLSSRRILNTEAFF.

This chain connects TRBV19 to TRBJ2-2; D remains unclear. The CDR3 covers 15 residues. V dropped 3 bases and J dropped 2 bases, with 10 bases sitting between them. The germline CDR1 and CDR2 sequences are LNHDA and SQIVND (reference sequence). The CDR3 DNA follows: TGTGCCAGTAGTATGATGGCGGCCAACACCGGGGAGCTGTTTTTT. Translating gives CASSMMAANTGELFF.

The chain joins TRBV7-6 to TRBJ1-2, with D perhaps TRBD1 (5 bases). Germline values: CDR1 SGHVS, CDR2 FNYEAQ. The CDR3 loop spans 14 amino acids. V was shortened by 1 base and J by 2 bases, with 8 bases between the two germline ends. CDR3 loop: CASSLGGVNYGYTF. Written as DNA, the CDR3 is TGTGCCAGCAGCTTAGGGGGCGTCAACTATGGCTACACCTTC.

The rearrangement joins TRBV7-2 to TRBJ2-1; 7 bases line up with TRBD2. V dropped 4 bases and J dropped 3; count of bases not matched to a gene: 6. The CDR3 totals 15 residues. The germline V gene encodes CDR1 SGHTA and CDR2 FQGNSA. This CDR3 is CASSSKRDHYNEQFF. The CDR3 DNA sequence: TGTGCCAGCAGCTCTAAGCGGGACCACTACAATGAGCAGTTCTTC. The full variable domain, in which reference TRBV7-2 and TRBJ2-1 provide the parts outside the CDR3, is GAGVSQSPSNKVTEKGKDVELRCDPISGHTALYWYRQSLGQGLEFLIYFQGNSAPDKSGLPSDRFSAERTGGSVSTLTIQRTQQEDSAVYLCASSSKRDHYNEQFFGPGTRLTVL.

This clone appeared a single time. The chain uses TRBV5-1 and TRBJ2-2; D possibly corresponds to TRBD1 (6 bases). Germline V gene sequence: CDR1 SGHRS, CDR2 YFSETQ. The CDR3 length is 13 residues. The V gene lost 3 bases and the J gene lost 5 bases, with 8 bases spanning the gap. As DNA, the CDR3 is TGCGCCAGCAGCTCTCAGGGGACCGGGGAGCTGTTTTTT. Its protein is CASSSQGTGELFF.

The V and J genes are TRBV20-1 and TRBJ2-3, with 8 bases that match TRBD2. V dropped 3 bases and J dropped 3; count of bases not matched to a gene: 2. CDR3 length equals 13 residues. The germline V gene encodes CDR1 DFQATT and CDR2 SNEGSKA (reference sequence). The CDR3 is CSASSGVTDTQYF. CDR3 nucleotides: TGCAGTGCTAGTAGCGGGGTTACAGATACGCAGTATTTT.

The chain employs TRBV20-1 and TRBJ2-2; D not certain. Germline V lookup: CDR1 DFQATT, CDR2 SNEGSKA (reference sequence). The CDR3 contains 11 residues. Between the trimmed V and J ends, which lost 6 bases and 7 bases, there was a span of 9 bases. The CDR3 loop is CSAGRFGELFF. For the CDR3, the DNA is TGCAGTGCCGGAAGATTCGGGGAGCTGTTTTTT.

The J gene is TRBJ2-1, the V gene TRBV15, with 10 nucleotides matching TRBD2. This CDR3 contains 18 residues. Germline CDR1 is LNHNV and CDR2 is YYDKDF (reference sequence). The ends lost 2 bases at V and 2 bases at J; junction bases unmatched: 9. The CDR3 region is CATSRTPSSGGTYNEQFF. Here the CDR3 DNA reads TGTGCCACCAGCAGAACCCCCAGTAGCGGGGGGACCTACAATGAGCAGTTCTTC.

Note on this clone: This same CDR3 is encoded by further DNA sequences in the sample. The rearrangement links TRBV7-2 to TRBJ2-7; D is unclear. CDR3 length equals 13 residues. V gave up 2 bases and J gave up 2 bases, with 7 bases separating them. Germline V CDR1 and CDR2: SGHTA, FQGNSA. CDR3 nucleotide sequence: TGTGCCAGCAGCTTACCATCGACCTACGAGCAGTACTTC. It yields the protein CASSLPSTYEQYF. The variable domain in full, completed from reference TRBV7-2 and TRBJ2-7, reads GAGVSQSPSNKVTEKGKDVELRCDPISGHTALYWYRQSLGQGLEFLIYFQGNSAPDKSGLPSDRFSAERTGGSVSTLTIQRTQQEDSAVYLCASSLPSTYEQYFGPGTRLTVT.

The J gene is TRBJ1-2, the V gene TRBV28, with D tentatively TRBD1 (6 bases). This CDR3 has 12 residues. The germline gives CDR1 MDHEN, CDR2 SYDVKM. The V and J ends lost 1 base and 10 bases respectively, with 10 bases between them. Here the CDR3 DNA reads TGTGCCAGCAGTTTATCGGGACAAACCTACACCTTC. This encodes CASSLSGQTYTF.